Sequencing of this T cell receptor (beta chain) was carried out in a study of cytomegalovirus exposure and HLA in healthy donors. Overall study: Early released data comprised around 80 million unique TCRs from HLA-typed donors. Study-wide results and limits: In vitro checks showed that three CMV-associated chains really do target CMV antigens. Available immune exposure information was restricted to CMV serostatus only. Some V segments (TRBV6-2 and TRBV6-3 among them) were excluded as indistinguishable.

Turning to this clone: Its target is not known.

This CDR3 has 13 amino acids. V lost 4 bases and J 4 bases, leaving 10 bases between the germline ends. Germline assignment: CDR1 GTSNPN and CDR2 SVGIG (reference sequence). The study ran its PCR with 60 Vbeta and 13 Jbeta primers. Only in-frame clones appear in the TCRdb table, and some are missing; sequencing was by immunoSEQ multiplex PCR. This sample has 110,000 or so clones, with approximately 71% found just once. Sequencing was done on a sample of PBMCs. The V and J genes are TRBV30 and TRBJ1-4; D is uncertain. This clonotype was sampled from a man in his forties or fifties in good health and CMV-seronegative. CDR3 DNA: TGTGCCTGGACGCCAGGTTATAATGAAAAACTGTTTTTT. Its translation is CAWTPGYNEKLFF.